This T cell receptor (beta chain) was profiled in a study of Graves' ophthalmopathy and Graves' hyperthyroidism. At least ten counts were recorded for this clonotype. Trimming shortened V by 6 bases and J by 5 bases, and 20 bases separated the two germline ends. Germline V lookup: CDR1 MDHEN, CDR2 SYDVKM. The CDR3 covers 15 residues. RNA transcripts were the source from which TCR beta CDR3 regions were amplified. HTBI primers were employed in first-round RT-PCR, then a second-round multiplex PCR followed. TCRdb independently ran MiXCR on the multiplex PCR reads; one entry per CDR3 protein. The sample consists of roughly 400,000 distinct CDR3 sequences, about 17% of them appearing once.

Material for sequencing was peripheral blood. The chain recombines TRBV28 with TRBJ2-7, with D uncertain. The TCR sequence derives from a woman between 18 and 30 years old with Graves' ophthalmopathy. CDR3 residues: CASSPSGYFGHEQYF. CDR3 nucleotides: TGTGCCAGCAGCCCCTCCGGATACTTCGGGCACGAGCAGTACTTC.